A single sample gave rise to the 23 T cell receptor beta chains below, sequenced in a study of blood T cell repertoires in COVID-19. TCRdb's table, derived via immunoSEQ multiplex PCR, lists solely in-frame clones and lacks some. The sample has 150,000 to 200,000 clones; roughly 93% are singletons. The sample taken for sequencing was peripheral blood. The receptors derive from a man aged 18 to 29 with acute or convalescent COVID-19.

The chain couples TRBV13 to TRBJ2-1, with TRBD2 matching 8 bases. The CDR3 spans 14 residues. Germline V gene sequence: CDR1 PRHDT, CDR2 FYEKMQ (reference sequence). Trimming took 5 bases from V and 7 from J; bases not matched to a gene: 7. The CDR3 coding sequence is TGTGCCAGCAGCGCGGGACTAGTTGGGAATGAGCAGTTCTTC. Residues: CASSAGLVGNEQFF.

The chain carries TRBV9 and TRBJ2-1; D may be TRBD2 (6 bases). Looked up from germline, CDR1 is SGDLS and CDR2 is YYNGEE. Deletions cut 3 bases from V and 7 bases from J, with 17 bases between. This CDR3 has 15 residues. CDR3 residues: CASSATSRWENEQFF. DNA for the CDR3: TGTGCCAGCAGCGCGACTAGTCGTTGGGAAAATGAGCAGTTCTTC. Full variable domain (missing parts from reference TRBV9 and TRBJ2-1): DSGVTQTPKHLITATGQRVTLRCSPRSGDLSVYWYQQSLDQGLQFLIQYYNGEERAKGNILERFSAQQFPDLHSELNLSSLELGDSALYFCASSATSRWENEQFFGPGTRLTVL.

The chain employs TRBV30 and TRBJ2-3, with TRBD1 as a possible D gene (5 bases). The V and J ends lost 5 bases and 0 bases respectively, with 9 bases between them. Germline lookup yields CDR1 GTSNPN and CDR2 SVGIG (reference sequence). The CDR3 totals 13 residues. The CDR3 coding sequence is TGTGCCTGGCAGGGTTCTAGCACAGATACGCAGTATTTT. Translation: CAWQGSSTDTQYF.

The CDR3 DNA reads TGTGCCAGCAGCCCGCCCCTCGGACAGGGGCGTGACACCGGGGAGCTGTTTTTT. Residues: CASSPPLGQGRDTGELFF. The V gene is TRBV4-2, the J gene TRBJ2-2; 9 bases agree with TRBD1. Per the germline V gene, CDR1 is LGHNA and CDR2 is YNFKEQ. Unmatched junction bases numbered 12, after V lost 4 bases and J lost 3 bases. This CDR3 has 18 residues.

The J gene is TRBJ1-3, the V gene TRBV21-1. TRBV21-1 is flagged as a pseudogene. This CDR3 has 20 amino acids. CDR3 bases: TGTGCCAGCAGCAAAGCGCTACGGGGGTCTAAAAGGAACTCTGGAAACACCATATATTTT. Its translation: CASSKALRGSKRNSGNTIYF.

This chain uses TRBV5-1 with TRBJ1-1; possibly TRBD1 for D (5 bases). CDR1 and CDR2 (germline): SGHRS, YFSETQ. V dropped 4 bases and J dropped 7 bases, with 17 bases sitting between them. The CDR3 covers 14 residues. CDR3 sequence (DNA): TGCGCCAGCAGCGCGAACCTGATGACAGATGAAGCTTTCTTT. Translated: CASSANLMTDEAFF.

The chain is built from TRBV2 and TRBJ2-5, with D possibly being TRBD2 (6 bases). V lost 5 bases to trimming and J lost 3 bases, with 10 bases between them. The CDR3 consists of 13 residues. Per the germline V gene, CDR1 is SNHLY and CDR2 is FYNNEI. In DNA, the CDR3 is TGTGCCAGCAGTCAACGACTAGAAGAGACCCAGTACTTC. Residues: CASSQRLEETQYF.

In this sample, this clone turned up once. The chain links TRBV6-1 to TRBJ1-6; unclear D gene. Trimming removed 2 bases at V and 6 bases at J, with 11 bases between. Germline lookup yields CDR1 MNHNS and CDR2 SASEGT. CDR3 length: 15 amino acids. The DNA of the CDR3 is TGTGCCAGCAGTGAAACTCCCGTCCCTAATTCACCCCTCCACTTT. This codes for CASSETPVPNSPLHF.

This clone was observed a single time. The chain links TRBV5-1 to TRBJ1-1; D is perhaps TRBD1 (5 bases). The CDR3 covers 14 residues. V was shortened by 0 bases and J by 7 bases, with 13 bases between the two germline ends. Looked up from germline, CDR1 is SGHRS and CDR2 is YFSETQ. This CDR3 reads CASSLAQGSLEAFF. DNA for the CDR3: TGCGCCAGCAGCTTGGCCCAGGGCAGTCTTGAAGCTTTCTTT.

V gene TRBV5-1 combines with J gene TRBJ1-2; 8 bases are a match to TRBD1. CDR3 size: 13 residues. Germline V CDR1 and CDR2: SGHRS, YFSETQ. The V gene end was trimmed by 4 bases and the J gene end by 4 bases; junction bases not matched to a gene: 3. The CDR3 DNA sequence: TGCGCCAGCAGCCGAGGACAGGGCTATGGCTACACCTTC. Its translation is CASSRGQGYGYTF. Complete variable domain (other parts from reference TRBV5-1 and TRBJ1-2): KAGVTQTPRYLIKTRGQQVTLSCSPISGHRSVSWYQQTPGQGLQFLFEYFSETQRNKGNFPGRFSGRQFSNSRSEMNVSTLELGDSALYLCASSRGQGYGYTFGSGTRLTVV.

CDR3 bases: TGTGCCAGTCGCGGACAGGGAATCTCTGGGGCCAACGTCCTGACTTTC. As protein: CASRGQGISGANVLTF. The chain combines TRBV27 with TRBJ2-6, with 8 bases lining up with TRBD1. The trim removed 9 bases at V and 0 bases at J, leaving 7 bases unmatched. CDR1 is MNHEY and CDR2 is SMNVEV in the germline V gene (reference sequence). The CDR3 covers 16 residues. The variable domain in full, with the rest retrieved from reference TRBV27 and TRBJ2-6, is EAQVTQNPRYLITVTGKKLTVTCSQNMNHEYMSWYRQDPGLGLRQIYYSMNVEVTDKGDVPEGYKVSRKEKRNFPLILESPSPNQTSLYFCASRGQGISGANVLTFGAGSRLTVL.

The rearrangement links TRBV27 to TRBJ1-5; 8 bases fit TRBD1. The length of the CDR3 is 14 residues. Trimming at V came to 5 bases and at J to 5 bases, leaving 5 bases not matched to a gene. Germline V gene sequence: CDR1 MNHEY, CDR2 SMNVEV (reference sequence). CDR3 DNA sequence: TGTGCCAGCAGTCCACAGGGGGACCATCAGCCCCAGCATTTT. This codes for CASSPQGDHQPQHF.

V usage is TRBV7-7 and J usage is TRBJ2-7, with 9 bases lining up with TRBD1. Germline CDR1 and CDR2: SSHAT and FNYEAQ (reference sequence). CDR3 length: 14 residues. Losses at the gene ends were 5 bases for V and 1 base for J; bases not matched to a gene: 3. CDR3 sequence reads: CASSPDRGSYEQYF. CDR3 DNA sequence: TGTGCCAGCAGCCCGGACAGGGGTTCCTACGAGCAGTACTTC.

The chain carries TRBV5-1 and TRBJ2-3, with D tentatively TRBD1 (6 bases). With 2 bases removed from V and 1 base from J, the gap between germline ends came to 14 bases. The CDR3 sequence is 16 residues long. The germline CDR1 and CDR2 sequences are SGHRS and YFSETQ. The chain's CDR3 is CASSFVGQSRTDTQYF. CDR3 nucleotides: TGCGCCAGCAGCTTCGTAGGACAGAGCCGCACAGATACGCAGTATTTT.

The chain recombines TRBV10-2 with TRBJ2-7; a weak D match, TRBD1 (6 bases). Trimming removed 2 bases at V and 0 bases at J, with 14 bases between. The CDR3 length is 16 residues. CDR1 WSHSY and CDR2 SAAADI come from the germline V gene. CDR3 sequence (DNA): TGCGCCAGCAGTGAGCCGGACAGAACGAGCTCCTACGAGCAGTACTTC. Translated: CASSEPDRTSSYEQYF.

The rearrangement joins TRBV7-2 to TRBJ1-1; D unclear. Trimming shortened V by 5 bases and J by 5 bases, and 9 bases separated the two germline ends. This CDR3 contains 12 residues. Germline V gene sequence: CDR1 SGHTA, CDR2 FQGNSA. The CDR3 nucleotides are TGTGCCAGCAGCCTAAGAGGGACTGAAGCTTTCTTT. Amino acid sequence: CASSLRGTEAFF. Variable domain in full (rest from reference TRBV7-2 and TRBJ1-1): GAGVSQSPSNKVTEKGKDVELRCDPISGHTALYWYRQSLGQGLEFLIYFQGNSAPDKSGLPSDRFSAERTGGSVSTLTIQRTQQEDSAVYLCASSLRGTEAFFGQGTRLTVV.

This clone came up once. This chain links TRBV7-9 with TRBJ2-3, with TRBD1 as a possible D gene (5 bases). This CDR3 spans 12 amino acids. In germline, CDR1 is SEHNR, CDR2 FQNEAQ (reference sequence). V was trimmed by 6 bases and J by 3 bases, leaving 7 bases between them. CDR3 sequence reads: CASRGDTDTQYF. The CDR3 DNA reads as TGTGCCAGCAGAGGGGATACAGATACGCAGTATTTT.

The count of this clone is one. One end of the junction fails to match germline, which may point to a read error. The chain links TRBV10-3 to TRBJ1-2, with 7 bases identical to TRBD1. Looked up from germline, CDR1 is ENHRY and CDR2 is SYGVKD. The CDR3 has 13 amino acids. In DNA, the CDR3 is TGTGCCATCAGTGAGTTCGGAGCGGGCAGGGGGTTCTTC. Translation: CAISEFGAGRGFF.

This clone was detected once. This chain uses TRBV30 with TRBJ2-5; weak D call: TRBD2 (6 bases). With 3 bases removed from V and 0 bases from J, the gap between germline ends came to 20 bases. This CDR3 comprises 17 residues. Germline CDR1 and CDR2: GTSNPN and SVGIG (reference sequence). In nucleotides, the CDR3 is TGTGCCTGGAGGGCCTGGGGGGACGCTGAGTACCAAGAGACCCAGTACTTC. Translating it yields CAWRAWGDAEYQETQYF.

In regard to this clone: Distinct nucleotide sequences in the sample also encode this CDR3. The chain recombines TRBV5-1 with TRBJ1-5; TRBD1 agrees at 7 bases. Germline CDR1 SGHRS, CDR2 YFSETQ. The V segment lost 3 bases and the J segment 1 base; nucleotides outside the gene matches: 4. The CDR3 contains 15 residues. The CDR3, as DNA: TGCGCCAGCAGCTCGGGGACAGACAGCAATCAGCCCCAGCATTTT. It specifies CASSSGTDSNQPQHF.

The chain couples TRBV6-4 to TRBJ1-4; 10 bases match TRBD1. Looked up from germline, CDR1 is MRHNA and CDR2 is SNTAGT. The junction had 15 bases not matched to a gene; V was cut back by 2 bases and J by 3 bases. The CDR3 length is 20 residues. The CDR3 bases are TGTGCCAGCAGTGACAGGGGGGACAGGGGAATAAGGGAGGCTAATGAAAAACTGTTTTTT. Protein: CASSDRGDRGIREANEKLFF.

J is TRBJ1-4 and V is TRBV10-1, with a tentative D call TRBD1 (6 bases). The CDR3 is made up of 15 amino acids. V lost 4 bases and J lost 3, with 12 bases in between. Germline CDR1 is WNHNN and CDR2 is SYGVQD (reference sequence). The CDR3, as DNA: TGCGCCAGCAGTGGCCACAGGGTACCTAATGAAAAACTGTTTTTT. Translated, it gives CASSGHRVPNEKLFF.

This chain links TRBV30 with TRBJ1-3, with 7 bases matching TRBD1. Germline V gene data show CDR1 as GTSNPN and CDR2 as SVGIG (reference sequence). There are 14 residues in the CDR3. Trimming at V came to 3 bases and at J to 0 bases, leaving 2 bases not matched to a gene. The CDR3 DNA is TGTGCCTGGAGGGGACAGAGCTCTGGAAACACCATATATTTT. It encodes CAWRGQSSGNTIYF.